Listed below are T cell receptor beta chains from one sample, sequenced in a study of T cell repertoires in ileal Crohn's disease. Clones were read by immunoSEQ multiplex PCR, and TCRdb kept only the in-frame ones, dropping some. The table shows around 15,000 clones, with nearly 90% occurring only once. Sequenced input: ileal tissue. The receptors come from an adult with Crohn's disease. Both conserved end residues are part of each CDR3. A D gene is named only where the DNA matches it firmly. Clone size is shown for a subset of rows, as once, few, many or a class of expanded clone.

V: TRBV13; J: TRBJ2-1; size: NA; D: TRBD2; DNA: TGTGCCAGCAGACGACCTCAGGGTAGCGGGAACAATGAGCAGTTCTTC; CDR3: CASRRPQGSGNNEQFF
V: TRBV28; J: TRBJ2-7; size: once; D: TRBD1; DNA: TGTGCCAGCAGTTTCTCCGGGACAGGCGGTCTCCTCGGCTTC; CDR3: CASSFSGTGGLLGF
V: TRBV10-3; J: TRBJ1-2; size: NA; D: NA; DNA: TGTGCCGCGGGGGGGGCTCTACAGGGCGCTGGCTACACCTTC; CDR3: CAAGGALQGAGYTF
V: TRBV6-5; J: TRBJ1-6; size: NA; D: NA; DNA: TGTGCCAGCAGAACACAGGGTTCTAATTCACCCCTCCACTTT; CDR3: CASRTQGSNSPLHF
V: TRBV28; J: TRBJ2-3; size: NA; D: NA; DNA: TGTGCCAGCAGCCCCGGTGGGCCCCCACAGTTGGATACGCAGTATTTT; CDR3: CASSPGGPPQLDTQYF
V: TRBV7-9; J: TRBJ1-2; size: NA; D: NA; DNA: TGTGCCAGCAGCTCCCGGGAGGGGCATGGCTACACCTTC; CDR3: CASSSREGHGYTF
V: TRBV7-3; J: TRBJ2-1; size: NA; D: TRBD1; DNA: TGTGCCAGCAGCTTAGAAACAGGGGTACATGAGCAGTTCTTC; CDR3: CASSLETGVHEQFF
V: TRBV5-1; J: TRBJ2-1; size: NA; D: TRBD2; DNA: TGCGCCAGCAGCTTGGAGGGTAGCGGGAGAAGGGAAGAGCAGTTCTTC; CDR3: CASSLEGSGRREEQFF
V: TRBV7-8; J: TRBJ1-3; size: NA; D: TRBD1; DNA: TGTGCCAGCAGCTTAACAACAGGGGTGGACACCATATATTTT; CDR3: CASSLTTGVDTIYF
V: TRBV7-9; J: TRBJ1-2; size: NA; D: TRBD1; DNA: TGTGCCAGCAGCTTACCAGAACAGGGGGTCGGAGTGTACACCTTC; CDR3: CASSLPEQGVGVYTF
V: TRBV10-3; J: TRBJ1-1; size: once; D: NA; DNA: TGTGCCATCAGTGAGTCAAAAAGTAATAGTAAGCCCACTGAAGCTTTCTTT; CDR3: CAISESKSNSKPTEAFF
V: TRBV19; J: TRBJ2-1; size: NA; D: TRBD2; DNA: TGTGCCAGTAGTCCCCGGACTAGCGGGCAGGGCTACAATGAGCAGTTCTTC; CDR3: CASSPRTSGQGYNEQFF
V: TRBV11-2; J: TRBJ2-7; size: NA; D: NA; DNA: TGTGCCAGCAGCTTAGGCATGGACAGCCTCTACGAGCAGTACTTC; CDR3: CASSLGMDSLYEQYF
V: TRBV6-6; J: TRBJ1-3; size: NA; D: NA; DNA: TGTGCCAGCAGTTACGAAGGGGTCGGAAACACCATATATTTT; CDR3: CASSYEGVGNTIYF
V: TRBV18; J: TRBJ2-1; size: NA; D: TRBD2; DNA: TGTGCCAGCAGTGGACTAGCGGGGTACAATGAGCAGTTCTTC; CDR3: CASSGLAGYNEQFF
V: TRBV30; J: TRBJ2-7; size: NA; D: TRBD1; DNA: TGTGCCTGGAGTCGGGACAGTTCCTACGAGCAGTACTTC; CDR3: CAWSRDSSYEQYF
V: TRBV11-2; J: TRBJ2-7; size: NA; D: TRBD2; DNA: TGTGCCAGCAGCGGGTCGGGAGGAGCCTCCTACGAGCAGTACTTC; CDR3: CASSGSGGASYEQYF
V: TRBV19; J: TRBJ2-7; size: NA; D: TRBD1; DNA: TGTGCCACTTTGGACAGGAGCTCCTACGAGCAGTACTTC; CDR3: CATLDRSSYEQYF
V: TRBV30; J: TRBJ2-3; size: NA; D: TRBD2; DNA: TGTGCCTGGAGTCTAGCGGGAGACGCAGATACGCAGTATTTT; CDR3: CAWSLAGDADTQYF
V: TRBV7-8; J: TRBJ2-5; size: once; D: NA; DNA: TGTGCCAGCAGCTTAGCGCACAGAGAGACCCAGTACTTC; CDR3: CASSLAHRETQYF
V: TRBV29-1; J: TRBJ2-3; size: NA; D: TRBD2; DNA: TGCAGCGTGGCTGGACTAGCGGGGACGGATCTGTACACAGATACGCAGTATTTT; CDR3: CSVAGLAGTDLYTDTQYF
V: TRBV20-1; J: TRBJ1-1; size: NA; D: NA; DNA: TGCAGTGCTATTTGGGAGGTGGGGGCTTTCTTT; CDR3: CSAIWEVGAFF
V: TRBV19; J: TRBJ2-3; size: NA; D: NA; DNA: TGTGCCAGTAGTCTCACAGGGTACTATTCTGATACGCAGTATTTT; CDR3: CASSLTGYYSDTQYF
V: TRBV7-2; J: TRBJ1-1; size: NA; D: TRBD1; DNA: TGTGCCAGCAGCCCCACAGGGGCTGTGATGAACACTGAAGCTTTCTTT; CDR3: CASSPTGAVMNTEAFF
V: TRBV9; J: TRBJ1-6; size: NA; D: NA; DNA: TGTGCCAGCAGCGTAGTCGAGAATTCACCCCTCCACTTT; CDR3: CASSVVENSPLHF
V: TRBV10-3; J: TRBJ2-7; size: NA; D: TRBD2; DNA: TGTGCCATTCAAAGGGAGACTAGCGCCTACGAGCAGTACTTC; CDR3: CAIQRETSAYEQYF
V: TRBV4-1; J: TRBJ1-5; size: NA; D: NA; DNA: TGCGCCAGCAGCCAGACGCGGTCCTTCAATCAGCCCCAGCATTTT; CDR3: CASSQTRSFNQPQHF
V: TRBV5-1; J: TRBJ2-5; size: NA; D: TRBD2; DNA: TGCGCCAGCAGCTTAGCGGGGTCCCCCCAAGAGACCCAGTACTTC; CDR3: CASSLAGSPQETQYF
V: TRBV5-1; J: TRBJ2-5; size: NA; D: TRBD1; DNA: TGCGCCAGCAGCCCGGGACAGGGGGCTGGGACCCAGTACTTC; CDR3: CASSPGQGAGTQYF
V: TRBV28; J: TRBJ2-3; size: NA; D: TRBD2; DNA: TGTGCCAGCAGTGAAGGACTAGCGGGGTTCGGAGATACGCAGTATTTT; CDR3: CASSEGLAGFGDTQYF
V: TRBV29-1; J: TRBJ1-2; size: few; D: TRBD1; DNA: TGCAGCGTTGAAGATGGACAGGGTGATGGCTACACCTTC; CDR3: CSVEDGQGDGYTF
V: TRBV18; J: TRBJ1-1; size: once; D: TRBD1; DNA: TGTGCCAGCTCACCAGTGGACAGGATGAACACTGAAGCTTTCTTT; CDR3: CASSPVDRMNTEAFF
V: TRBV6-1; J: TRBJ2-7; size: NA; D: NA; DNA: TGTGCCAGCAGTCCCTCGTGGAGGGCCTACGAGCAGTACTTC; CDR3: CASSPSWRAYEQYF
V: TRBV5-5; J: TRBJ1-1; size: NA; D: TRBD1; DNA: TGTGCCAGCAGCTTGACAGGGGGCACTGAAGCTTTCTTT; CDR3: CASSLTGGTEAFF
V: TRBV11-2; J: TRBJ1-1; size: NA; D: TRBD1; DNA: TGTGCCAGCAGCGCCCAGGGGGCTTTCACTGAAGCTTTCTTT; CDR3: CASSAQGAFTEAFF
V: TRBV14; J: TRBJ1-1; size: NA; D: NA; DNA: TGTGTCAGCAGCGAACAGCACATGAACACTGAAGCTTTCTTT; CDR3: CVSSEQHMNTEAFF
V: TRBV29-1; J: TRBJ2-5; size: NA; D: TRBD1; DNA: TGCAGCACCGCCGGGACAGAGGAGGAGACCCAGTACTTC; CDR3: CSTAGTEEETQYF
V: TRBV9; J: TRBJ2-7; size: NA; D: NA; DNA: TGTGCCAGCAGCGCAGCGGACGCTTCGAGGGAGCAGTACTTC; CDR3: CASSAADASREQYF
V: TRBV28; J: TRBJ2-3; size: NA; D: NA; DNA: TGTGCCAGCGCCATGGCTAGCGGCACAGATACGCAGTATTTT; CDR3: CASAMASGTDTQYF
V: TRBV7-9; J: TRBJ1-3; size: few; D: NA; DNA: TGTGCCAGCAGCTCGGGGGGCTCAGGAAACACCATATATTTT; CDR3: CASSSGGSGNTIYF
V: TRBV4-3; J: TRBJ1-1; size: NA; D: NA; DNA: TGCGCCAGCAGCCAAGATGAGGCCCCTTCCACTGAAGCTTTCTTT; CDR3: CASSQDEAPSTEAFF
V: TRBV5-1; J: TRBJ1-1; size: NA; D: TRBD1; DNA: TGCGCCAGCAGCTTGGCAGGGGGATGGGACACTGAAGCTTTCTTT; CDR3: CASSLAGGWDTEAFF
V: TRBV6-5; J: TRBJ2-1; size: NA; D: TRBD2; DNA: TGTGCCAGCAGTTACTCGACGGGACTAGCGTACGAGCAGTTCTTC; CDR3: CASSYSTGLAYEQFF
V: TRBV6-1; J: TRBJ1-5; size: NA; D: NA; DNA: TGTGCCAGCAGTGACATAGGCAATCAGCCCCAGCATTTT; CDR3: CASSDIGNQPQHF
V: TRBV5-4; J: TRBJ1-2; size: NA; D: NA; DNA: TGTGCCAGCAGCTTGGGCGGGGGACGGATTAACTATGGCTACACCTTC; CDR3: CASSLGGGRINYGYTF
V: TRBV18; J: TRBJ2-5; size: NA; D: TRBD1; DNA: TGTGCCAGCTCACCACCGACAGGGAAGGTAGAGACCCAGTACTTC; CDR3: CASSPPTGKVETQYF
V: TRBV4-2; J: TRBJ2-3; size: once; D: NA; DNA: TGTGCCAGCAGCCAACATAGAGGAACTAGCACAGATACGCAGTATTTT; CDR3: CASSQHRGTSTDTQYF
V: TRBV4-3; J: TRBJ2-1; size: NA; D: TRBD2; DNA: TGCGCCAGCAGCCAAGATATACTAGCGGGAGTTAGGGGGGGGGAGCAGTTCTTC; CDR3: CASSQDILAGVRGGEQFF
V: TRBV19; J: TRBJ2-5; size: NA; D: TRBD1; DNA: TGTGCCAGTAGTATACAGGGACAGCAAGAGACCCAGTACTTC; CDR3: CASSIQGQQETQYF
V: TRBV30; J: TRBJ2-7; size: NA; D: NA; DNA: TGTGCCTGGAGTCCCTTGGGGGGCGAGCAGTACTTC; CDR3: CAWSPLGGEQYF
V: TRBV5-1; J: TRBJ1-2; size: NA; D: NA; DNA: TGCGCCAGCAGCCCTCAGACAGGCTTTCAGAATGGCTACACCTTC; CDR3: CASSPQTGFQNGYTF
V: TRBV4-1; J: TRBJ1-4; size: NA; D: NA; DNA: TGCGCCAGCAGCCAAGGGACAGTTACTTTTGAAAAACTGTTTTTT; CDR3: CASSQGTVTFEKLFF
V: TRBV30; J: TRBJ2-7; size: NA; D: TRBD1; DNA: TGTGCCTGGAGCCGGGACAGCTCCTACGAGCAGTACTTC; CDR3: CAWSRDSSYEQYF
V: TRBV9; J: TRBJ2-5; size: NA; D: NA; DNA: TGTGCCAGCAGTCAAGATGAGGGAGAGACCCAGTACTTC; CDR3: CASSQDEGETQYF